This T cell receptor (beta chain) stems from a study of blood T cell repertoires in COVID-19 (dated by TCRdb to about 2020). At the level of the whole study: Samples covering the acute and convalescent phases of COVID-19 were provided by collaborators in the United States, Italy and Spain. Where available, HLA class I and class II types were taken from metadata supplied by the sample provider and were not determined by assay-based typing. A de-identified subject ID, COVID-19 status, age in years and sex were almost always included in the sample metadata. Deeply sampled blood TCRbeta repertoires from subjects exposed to, actively infected with, or recovered from COVID-19 were included in the dataset. The samples were drawn from the first 160 participants of the ongoing ImmuneRACE study and from 1,254 subjects provided by 6 global collaborators. The repertoires were released in a freely available public database intended as a resource for research on the immune response to SARS-CoV-2. The prospective study material was composed of cDNA or gDNA derived from T cells, B-cell-depleted T cells, or PBMCs.

The study at large found these results: How much clinical and demographic metadata was included differed by source and by participant, and the metadata was provided uncurated.

Each collaborating institution followed its own protocols to collect whole blood in K2EDTA tubes. Collaborator samples were shipped for TCRbeta analysis as frozen whole blood, isolated PBMCs, or DNA extracted from either sample type. For this clone: Its antigen has not been determined. No quality values exist for individual bases; no much larger clone is one base distant.

At the junction V is shortened by 5 bases and J by 5 bases; bases outside the gene matches: 9. The germline V gene gives CDR1 as SGHAT and CDR2 as FQNNGV. Inclusive of the bounding cysteine and phenylalanine, the CDR3 is 15 residues long. Kept here is only the CDR3 DNA, which spans 45 bases and is read in frame from base 1. The immunoSEQ Assay, a bias-controlled multiplex PCR, was used to amplify TCRbeta CDR3 regions from genomic DNA. The source study handled its data this way. The number of nucleated cells in each sample was estimated by amplification of reference gene primers within the assay. To quantify the absolute abundance of each unique TCRbeta CDR3 rearrangement, sequence reads were collapsed and filtered. Productive Simpson clonality was computed per sample as the square root of Simpson's diversity index over productive rearrangements. TCRdb retrieved this table from immuneACCESS and kept in-frame rearrangements only. Not all clones are present; in checked studies, unresolved V genes account for under half, and no reason is known for the remainder. V and J calls plus clone size are reproduced from that table; the DNA served to infer D and trimming. Recorded for this sample are around 15,000 clones; 91% of them occurred a single time. Around 4.2% of the sample belongs to the ten largest clones.

This receptor was taken from a man in his 60s with active COVID-19. The sample was peripheral blood. The chain is made from TRBV11-2 and TRBJ2-5, with 9 central nucleotides matching TRBD2. Here is the DNA: TGTGCCAGCAGCCCAAACCCAGCGGGGGGTGAGACCCAGTACTTC. It translates as CASSPNPAGGETQYF.